This record concerns one T cell receptor beta chain sequence. In this sample, this clonotype turned up a few times. Its specific antigen is unknown. No much larger clone exists at a distance of one base, and base qualities are not known. The source of the sample is a study of T cells after yellow fever vaccination (dated by TCRdb to about 2019). General notes on the study: The SMART-Seq v4 Ultra Low Input RNA kit was used to prepare libraries from fractions with low cell numbers. Bulk TCR alpha and beta repertoires were sequenced longitudinally to track T-cell clones before and after primary and booster YFV17D yellow fever vaccination. The cohort comprised two healthy male donors, one aged 18 to 29 and one aged 30 to 40 years. Blood samples were taken at several timepoints before and after primary and secondary immunization, and bulk PBMC replicates and cell subsets were isolated.

TCR cDNA was made using 5'RACE template switching, a step that added a universal primer site and unique molecular identifiers. Priming for cDNA synthesis came from both the TCR alpha and TCR beta constant segments. Two PCR steps were used to amplify libraries, with sample barcodes and sequencing adapters being added in the second step. Sequencing of libraries was done on Illumina HiSeq 2500 (2x100 bp) or NovaSeq (2x150 bp). The original methods were these. MIGEC was used to demultiplex reads and collapse the reads into UMI consensus sequences, and MiXCR was used for V(D)J alignment. Clonotypes responding to the vaccine were identified with edgeR on replicate PBMC samples, with the criteria of FDR below 0.01 and a log2 fold change above 5 up to day 15. Each bulk clonotype received a CD4 or CD8 identity based on whether the sequenced CD4 or CD8 repertoire contained that clonotype at higher abundance. TCRdb redid the processing of the public reads, applying fastp at Q25 and MiXCR, and retained in-frame beta chains. For every CDR3 protein sequence, its rows merge into one entry that carries the most common genes and DNA. The V and J calls, along with clone size, are taken from TCRdb and not from the paper's own processing. For this sample the table gives 450,000 to 600,000 distinct CDR3 sequences, of which 13% were detected only once. The ten largest clones add up to roughly 13% of the sample.

From cysteine to phenylalanine, the CDR3 is 13 amino acids long. Just the 39-base CDR3 DNA is kept, in frame starting at base 1. V and J are truncated by 1 base and 9 bases respectively, leaving an intervening sequence of 10 bases. The germline V gene (reference sequence) sets CDR1 to LGHDT and CDR2 to YNNKEL. What this sample's treatment or condition label stands for: live attenuated yellow fever vaccine strain. At each blood-draw timepoint, two biological replicates of bulk PBMCs were collected. A standard Ficoll-Paque protocol was used to isolate PBMCs from peripheral blood. TriZol was used to extract RNA from bulk PBMCs, CD4 and CD8 fractions, and dextramer-positive and dextramer-negative fractions. Here is what the overall study found, with its caveats: Compared with the primary T-cell response, the secondary T-cell response was weaker but faster, peaking on day 5 rather than day 15. A small share of clonotypes was detected in both CD4 and CD8 compartments, with the overlap likely arising from convergent recombination. FACS-sorted repertoires could contain abundant contaminating clonotypes from the bulk population, so computational filtering was required. After the booster, most of the clones that had expanded following primary vaccination were detected again (roughly 97% of CD4 and 80% to 90% of CD8), which suggests that memory was broadly maintained. The study included only a couple of donors, which limits how far the findings can be generalized.

The origin of this receptor is a man younger than 40 who received the YFV17D yellow fever vaccine. Sample: PBMCs, taken on the day of the yellow fever booster vaccination. The V and J segments used are TRBV3-1 and TRBJ2-1; no confident D gene assignment can be made. The CDR3 region reads CASSQGMAAEQFF. The DNA is TGTGCCAGCAGCCAAGGAATGGCGGCTGAGCAGTTCTTC.